One and the same sample provided the 32 T cell receptor beta chains below, sequenced in a study of blood T cells in healthy people across ages (dated by TCRdb to the mid-2010s). Library creation used 5' RACE. Sequencing was carried out with an Illumina HiSeq 2500. A second PCR of roughly 7 to 12 cycles was performed with a sample-barcoded 5' primer and a J-beta primer mix. TCRdb took the public reads, trimmed them with fastp at Q25, ran MiXCR for clone calling and kept in-frame beta chains. Under each unique CDR3 protein, matching rows form one entry showing the most common genes and DNA. Across this sample there are about 1.7 million distinct CDR3 sequences, with under 30% seen only once. The ten largest clonotypes hold roughly 8% of the sample. Sequenced sample: blood. The receptors were sampled from a woman aged 30 to 39 in good health.

J is TRBJ1-6 and V is TRBV5-1; unclear D gene. Trimming shortened V by 4 bases and J by 11 bases, and 16 bases separated the two germline ends. CDR3 length: 14 amino acids. Germline loops: CDR1 SGHRS, CDR2 YFSETQ. Here the CDR3 reads CASSPDQTGTPLHF. The CDR3 nucleotides read TGCGCCAGCAGCCCTGACCAAACCGGGACACCCCTCCACTTT.

The chain is built from TRBV4-3 and TRBJ2-3; D possibly matches TRBD1 or TRBD2 (5 bases each). Germline V CDR1 and CDR2: LGHNA, YSLEER. Trimming cost V 1 base and J 0 bases, with 8 bases left between them. CDR3 length: 15 residues. The CDR3: CASSQGGISTDTQYF. CDR3 nucleotide sequence: TGCGCCAGCAGCCAAGGGGGGATAAGCACAGATACGCAGTATTTT.

Details on this clonotype: A much larger clone lies a single base off, so this may be a read error. The rearrangement uses TRBV12-3 or TRBV12-4 and TRBJ2-4, with D uncertain. The CDR3 has 14 residues. The ends were cut back, 2 bases at V and 13 bases at J, with 18 bases in the middle. CDR3 nucleotides: TGTGCCAGCAGTTTAAGACGGACCGATGTGGAGCAGTACTTC. This translates into CASSLRRTDVEQYF.

This clonotype was seen a few times. V is TRBV20-1 and J is TRBJ2-4, with TRBD2 matching 14 bases. The CDR3 loop spans 15 amino acids. Trimming cost V 6 bases and J 7 bases; bases outside gene matches: 8. The germline gives CDR1 DFQATT, CDR2 SNEGSKA (reference sequence). The CDR3 region has the DNA TGCAGTGCCAAAACGGGACTAGCGGGAGTCAACATTCAGTACTTC. Translation gives CSAKTGLAGVNIQYF.

With respect to this clonotype: One junction end disagrees with the germline gene, perhaps due to a read error. This chain joins TRBV10-3 and TRBJ2-7; D is ambiguous. Germline CDR1 and CDR2: ENHRY and SYGVKD. The CDR3 consists of 14 residues. CDR3 coding DNA: TGTGCCGTCAGTGAATTCGGCATGGGCAGCGAGCAGTACTTC. It codes for CAVSEFGMGSEQYF.

As for this clonotype: A read error may explain this, as a much larger clone is one base away. The genes are TRBV12-3 or TRBV12-4 and TRBJ2-7, with a weak D call TRBD2 (6 bases). The CDR3 is 14 amino acids. Trimming removed 6 bases from V and 0 bases from J, with 12 bases in between. CDR3 region: CASRRDGGSYEQYF. CDR3 in DNA: TGTGCCAGCAGGCGGGACGGAGGCTCCTACGAGCAGTACTTC.

This clonotype was detected only a few times. A much larger clone differs from this one at a single base, so this may be a read error. This chain joins TRBV28 and TRBJ1-5; 9 bases fit TRBD1. This CDR3 has 15 amino acids. The germline gives CDR1 MDHEN, CDR2 SYDVKM. As DNA, the CDR3 is TGTGCCAGCAGTTTGGCGGACAGGGGTCGTCAGCCCCGGCATTTT. Its protein product is CASSLADRGRQPRHF.

This clonotype was seen only a few times. The chain joins TRBV27 to TRBJ2-1; 16 positions agree with TRBD2. This CDR3 has 18 residues. Germline V gives CDR1 MNHEY, CDR2 SMNVEV (reference sequence). Losses at the gene ends were 4 bases for V and 6 bases for J; bases not matched to a gene: 9. CDR3 nucleotide sequence: TGTGCCAGCAGTTCGGCCGGGACTAGCGGGAGGGCGTCCAATGAGCAGTTCTTC. Translation gives CASSSAGTSGRASNEQFF.

A few counts support this clonotype. One end of the junction fails to match germline, which may point to a read error. The V call is TRBV6-5, the J call TRBJ1-1; D possibly corresponds to TRBD1 (5 bases). The CDR3 consists of 11 residues. The germline gives CDR1 MNHEY, CDR2 SVGAGI. The CDR3 DNA reads TGTACCAGCAGTTACTGGGGGAGGGCTTTCTTT. Amino acids: CTSSYWGRAFF.

About this clonotype: Since a much larger clone is just one base distant, this may be a read error. The V call is TRBV6-2 or TRBV6-3, the J call TRBJ2-7, with 9 bases lining up with TRBD2. V was pared by 4 bases and J by 0 bases, with 4 bases of the junction left unmatched. CDR1 and CDR2 from the germline V gene are MNHEY and SVGEGT. This CDR3 spans 15 amino acids. The CDR3 DNA follows: TGTGCCAGCAGTTCTGGCGGGAGGGTCTCCTACGAGCAGTACTTC. Its protein is CASSSGGRVSYEQYF.

The V and J genes are TRBV2 and TRBJ2-1, with TRBD2 matching 8 bases. Looked up from germline, CDR1 is SNHLY and CDR2 is FYNNEI. The CDR3 is 14 residues long. Trimming at V came to 4 bases and at J to 8 bases, leaving 7 bases not matched to a gene. The CDR3 nucleotides are TGTGCCAGCAGTGGACAGCGGGGGAGCGATGAGCAGTTCTTC. Its translation is CASSGQRGSDEQFF.

This clonotype has a count of ten or more. The chain has TRBV29-1 and TRBJ2-7; perhaps D is TRBD1 or TRBD2 (6 bases each). The V end lost 2 bases, the J end lost 4 bases, and 9 bases lay between the germline ends. CDR3 length: 12 amino acids. CDR1 is SQVTM, CDR2 ANQGSEA, per germline. The CDR3 sequence: CSVEWRGYEQYF. CDR3 nucleotides: TGCAGCGTTGAATGGAGGGGGTACGAGCAGTACTTC.

This clonotype was seen only a few times. The chain recombines TRBV6-1 with TRBJ2-1, with TRBD2 identical over 10 bases. The J call may be faulty, since TRBJ2-7 better matches the DNA end. The CDR3 length is 16 residues. Germline lookup yields CDR1 MNHNS and CDR2 SASEGT. CDR3 in amino acids: CASSVELAGTYNEQYF. The CDR3, as DNA: TGTGCCAGCAGTGTAGAACTAGCGGGAACCTACAATGAGCAGTACTTC.

Concerning this clonotype: Given a much more abundant clone one base away, this may be a read error. This sequence joins TRBV29-1 and TRBJ1-2; the D gene is possibly TRBD1 (5 bases). V shed 7 bases and J shed 0 bases, with 6 bases lying between them. The CDR3 is 11 residues long. Looked up from germline, CDR1 is SQVTM and CDR2 is ANQGSEA. In DNA, the CDR3 is TGCAGCGCACAGGCTAACTATGGCTACACCTTC. Amino acids: CSAQANYGYTF.

The chain couples TRBV21-1 to TRBJ2-6. TRBV21-1 is shown as a pseudogene. The CDR3 totals 17 residues. The CDR3 protein is CASSKGLVKSGADVLTF. CDR3 nucleotides: TGTGCCAGCAGCAAAGGACTGGTTAAATCTGGGGCCGACGTCCTGACTTTC.

This clonotype appeared a few times. The chain carries TRBV5-1 and TRBJ2-3, with 11 bases fitting TRBD2. The CDR3 consists of 17 residues. CDR1 and CDR2 (germline): SGHRS, YFSETQ. V was clipped by 5 bases and J by 2 bases; unmatched bases: 10. This CDR3 is CASSPGQGLAATDTQYF. CDR3 DNA: TGCGCCAGCAGTCCCGGGCAGGGACTAGCGGCCACAGATACGCAGTATTTT.

The chain combines TRBV5-1 with TRBJ2-7, with D possibly being TRBD1 (7 bases). V was shortened by 1 base and J by 3 bases, with 14 bases between the two germline ends. The CDR3 runs 15 residues. The germline V gene has CDR1 SGHRS and CDR2 YFSETQ. CDR3 residues: CASSLTEGAHYEQYF. CDR3 coding DNA: TGCGCCAGCAGCTTGACGGAGGGGGCCCACTACGAGCAGTACTTC.

About this clonotype itself: A much bigger clone sits one base away, suggesting this may be a read error. This chain connects TRBV5-1 to TRBJ2-5; 7 nucleotides match TRBD2. The end of the DNA is better explained by TRBJ2-1, so the J call may be wrong. The length of the CDR3 is 14 residues. Germline V CDR1 and CDR2: SGHRS, YFSETQ. The CDR3 DNA reads as TGCGCCAGCAGCTGGAGCGGGGACCAAGAGACCCAGTTCTTC. Its translation is CASSWSGDQETQFF.

The J gene is TRBJ2-5, the V gene TRBV20-1, with D possibly matching TRBD2 (5 bases). Trimming removed 4 bases from V and 11 bases from J, with 20 bases in between. Germline V CDR1 and CDR2: DFQATT, SNEGSKA (reference sequence). This CDR3 has 13 residues. CDR3 nucleotide sequence: TGCAGTGCTATCGGGAACGGGCGCTACGGGCAGTACTTC. Translation: CSAIGNGRYGQYF.

This clonotype appeared a few times. The chain joins TRBV19 to TRBJ1-5, with 7 bases that match TRBD1. This CDR3 region has 18 residues. Germline V gene sequence: CDR1 LNHDA, CDR2 SQIVND (reference sequence). The trim removed 2 bases at V and 0 bases at J, leaving 10 bases unmatched. CDR3 loop: CASSISPGQSPSNQPQHF. CDR3 nucleotides: TGTGCCAGTAGTATATCACCGGGACAGAGTCCTAGCAATCAGCCCCAGCATTTT.

The genes are TRBV6-5 and TRBJ2-5, with TRBD2 matching 8 bases. CDR3 size: 15 residues. The germline V gene has CDR1 MNHEY and CDR2 SVGAGI. V dropped 6 bases and J dropped 4; count of bases not matched to a gene: 10. The DNA of the CDR3 is TGTGCCAGCAGCCTCCGGCGGGGGGAGATAGAGACCCAGTACTTC. Encoded protein: CASSLRRGEIETQYF.

This clonotype was counted many times. V gene TRBV29-1 combines with J gene TRBJ2-6; D could derive from TRBD1 or TRBD2 (5 bases each). The germline V gene has CDR1 SQVTM and CDR2 ANQGSEA. This CDR3 is 15 amino acids long. V was cut by 4 bases and J by 4 bases, with 14 bases left in between. As DNA, the CDR3 is TGCAGCGTTGTGTTTGAGGGGCGAGGGGCCAACGTCCTGACTTTC. It yields the protein CSVVFEGRGANVLTF. The entire variable domain, with the rest obtained from reference TRBV29-1 and TRBJ2-6, is as follows: SAVISQKPSRDICQRGTSLTIQCQVDSQVTMMFWYRQQPGQSLTLIATANQGSEATYESGFVIDKFPISRPNLTFSTLTVSNMSPEDSSIYLCSVVFEGRGANVLTFGAGSRLTVL.

The CDR3 protein is CAISESGQGGEQFF. Here the CDR3 DNA reads TGTGCCATCAGTGAGTCGGGCCAAGGCGGTGAGCAGTTCTTC. The rearrangement joins TRBV10-3 to TRBJ2-1; D is undetermined. Germline assignment: CDR1 ENHRY and CDR2 SYGVKD. Between the trimmed V and J ends, which lost 0 bases and 9 bases, there was a span of 12 bases. This CDR3 is 14 amino acids long.

There are a few counts of this clonotype. The V gene is TRBV5-1, the J gene TRBJ1-4, with D unclear. V was cut by 2 bases and J by 4 bases, with 9 bases left in between. Germline lookup yields CDR1 SGHRS and CDR2 YFSETQ. The CDR3 has 14 residues. As DNA, the CDR3 is TGCGCCAGCAGCTTTGGGCAGGTTAATGAAAAACTGTTTTTT. Translation gives CASSFGQVNEKLFF.

The rearrangement links TRBV7-2 to TRBJ2-7; a possible D gene is TRBD1 (5 bases). This CDR3 spans 16 amino acids. The germline CDR1 and CDR2 sequences are SGHTA and FQGNSA. Trimming pared 4 bases from V and 3 bases from J, leaving 19 bases between. Here the CDR3 reads CASSSRTYRTLYEQYF. For the CDR3, the DNA is TGTGCCAGCAGCTCACGGACGTACCGGACACTCTACGAGCAGTACTTC.

At least ten counts were recorded for this clonotype. V and J are TRBV21-1 and TRBJ2-7; the D call of TRBD2 is as the table states it, not checked on the DNA. TRBV21-1 is listed as a pseudogene. The CDR3 runs 14 residues. The CDR3 loop is CASSREVGTYEQYF. The CDR3 DNA sequence: TGTGCCAGCAGCAGGGAGGTTGGAACCTACGAGCAGTACTTC.

The rearrangement joins TRBV4-3 to TRBJ2-1, with 8 bases matching TRBD1. Germline values: CDR1 LGHNA, CDR2 YSLEER. CDR3 length equals 14 residues. CDR3: CVTTPWTGHNEQFF. The CDR3 DNA follows: TGCGTAACAACTCCCTGGACAGGGCACAATGAGCAGTTCTTC.

J is TRBJ2-7 and V is TRBV15, with TRBD1 matching over 9 bases. The CDR3 runs 14 residues. Trimming at V came to 8 bases and at J to 4 bases, leaving 9 bases not matched to a gene. Germline V gene sequence: CDR1 LNHNV, CDR2 YYDKDF (reference sequence). The CDR3 DNA sequence: TGTGCCACCGGCGTGGGACAGGGCGATTACGAGCAGTACTTC. Translated, it gives CATGVGQGDYEQYF.

To note about this clonotype: An end of the junction differs from the germline gene, which may be a read error. V usage is TRBV5-1 and J usage is TRBJ2-5, with a tentative D call TRBD2 (6 bases). This CDR3 is built from 13 residues. CDR1 is SGHRS and CDR2 is YFSETQ in the germline V gene. CDR3 DNA: TGCGCCAGCAGCGGGACTCCGAAAGAGACCCGGTACTTC. This codes for CASSGTPKETRYF.

This clonotype was seen ten or more times. The chain recombines TRBV5-1 with TRBJ2-1, with 9 bases lining up with TRBD1. The CDR3 loop spans 14 amino acids. With V trimmed by 8 bases and J by 6 bases, 9 bases remained unmatched. Germline CDR1 and CDR2: SGHRS and YFSETQ. CDR3 in DNA: TGCGCCAGTAGACTCCGGGACAGGGCCAATGAGCAGTTCTTC. It codes for CASRLRDRANEQFF. Using reference TRBV5-1 and TRBJ2-1 for the parts outside the CDR3, the full variable domain is KAGVTQTPRYLIKTRGQQVTLSCSPISGHRSVSWYQQTPGQGLQFLFEYFSETQRNKGNFPGRFSGRQFSNSRSEMNVSTLELGDSALYLCASRLRDRANEQFFGPGTRLTVL.

This clonotype has a handful of counts. An end of the junction differs from the germline gene, which may be a read error. The V and J genes are TRBV7-9 and TRBJ2-7; 10 nucleotides agree with TRBD2. The CDR3 runs to 14 residues. The germline gives CDR1 SEHNR, CDR2 FQNEAQ (reference sequence). CDR3 protein: CACSRSGRVYEQYF. CDR3 bases: TGTGCCTGCAGCCGGAGCGGGAGGGTCTACGAGCAGTACTTC.

The sample holds many counts of this clonotype. The chain links TRBV7-9 to TRBJ2-5; TRBD2 aligns across 8 bases. Looked up from germline, CDR1 is SEHNR and CDR2 is FQNEAQ (reference sequence). This CDR3 has 13 amino acids. The J segment lost 7 bases and the V segment lost 4 bases, leaving 5 bases of the junction unmatched. The CDR3 region is CASSSTSGRTQYF. In DNA, the CDR3 is TGTGCCAGCAGCTCTACTAGCGGTAGGACCCAGTACTTC.